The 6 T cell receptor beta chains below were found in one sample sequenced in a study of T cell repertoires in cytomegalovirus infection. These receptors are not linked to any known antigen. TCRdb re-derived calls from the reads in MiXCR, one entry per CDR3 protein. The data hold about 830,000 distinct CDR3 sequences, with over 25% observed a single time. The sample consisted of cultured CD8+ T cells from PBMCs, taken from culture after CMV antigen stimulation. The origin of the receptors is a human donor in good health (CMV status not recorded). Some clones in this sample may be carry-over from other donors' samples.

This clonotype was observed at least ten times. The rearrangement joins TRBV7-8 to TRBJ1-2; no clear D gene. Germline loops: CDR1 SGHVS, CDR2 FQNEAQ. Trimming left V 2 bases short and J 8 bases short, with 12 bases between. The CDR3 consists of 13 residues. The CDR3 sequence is CASSLLSLDGYTF. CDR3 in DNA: TGTGCCAGCAGCTTATTATCCCTCGACGGCTACACCTTC.

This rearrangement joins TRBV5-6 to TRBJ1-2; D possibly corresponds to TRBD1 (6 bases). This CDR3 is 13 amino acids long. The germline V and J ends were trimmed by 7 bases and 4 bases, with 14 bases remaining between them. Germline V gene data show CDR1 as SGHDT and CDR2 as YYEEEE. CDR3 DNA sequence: TGTGCCAGCCACAGGGACACTTTCTATGGCTACACCTTC. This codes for CASHRDTFYGYTF. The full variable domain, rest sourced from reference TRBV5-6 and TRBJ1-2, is DAGVTQSPTHLIKTRGQQVTLRCSPKSGHDTVSWYQQALGQGPQFIFQYYEEEERQRGNFPDRFSGHQFPNYSSELNVNALLLGDSALYLCASHRDTFYGYTFGSGTRLTVV.

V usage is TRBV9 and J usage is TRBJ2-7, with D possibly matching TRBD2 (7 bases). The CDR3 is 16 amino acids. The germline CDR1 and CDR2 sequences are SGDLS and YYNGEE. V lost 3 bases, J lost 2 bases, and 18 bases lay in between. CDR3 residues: CASSASPGGATYEQYF. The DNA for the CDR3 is TGTGCCAGCAGCGCCAGCCCTGGGGGGGCTACCTACGAGCAGTACTTC.

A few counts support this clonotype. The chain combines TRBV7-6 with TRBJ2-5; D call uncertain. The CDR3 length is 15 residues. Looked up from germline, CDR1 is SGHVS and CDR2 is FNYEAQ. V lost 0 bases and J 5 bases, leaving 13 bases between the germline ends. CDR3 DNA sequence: TGTGCCAGCAGCTTAGCGCAGGCCGGGCGGGAGACCCAGTACTTC. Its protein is CASSLAQAGRETQYF.

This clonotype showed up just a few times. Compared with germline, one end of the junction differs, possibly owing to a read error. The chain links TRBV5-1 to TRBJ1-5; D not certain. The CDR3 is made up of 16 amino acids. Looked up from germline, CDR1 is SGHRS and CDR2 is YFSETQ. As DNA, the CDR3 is TGTGCCAGCAGTTTTTCAAGGGAGGAGAGGGATCAGCCCCAGCATTTT. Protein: CASSFSREERDQPQHF.

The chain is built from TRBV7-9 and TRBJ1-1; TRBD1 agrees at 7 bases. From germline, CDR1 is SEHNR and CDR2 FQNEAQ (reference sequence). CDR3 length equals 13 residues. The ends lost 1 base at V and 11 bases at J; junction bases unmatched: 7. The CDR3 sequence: CASSLVGGGDAFF. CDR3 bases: TGTGCCAGCAGCTTAGTAGGGGGCGGCGACGCTTTCTTT.